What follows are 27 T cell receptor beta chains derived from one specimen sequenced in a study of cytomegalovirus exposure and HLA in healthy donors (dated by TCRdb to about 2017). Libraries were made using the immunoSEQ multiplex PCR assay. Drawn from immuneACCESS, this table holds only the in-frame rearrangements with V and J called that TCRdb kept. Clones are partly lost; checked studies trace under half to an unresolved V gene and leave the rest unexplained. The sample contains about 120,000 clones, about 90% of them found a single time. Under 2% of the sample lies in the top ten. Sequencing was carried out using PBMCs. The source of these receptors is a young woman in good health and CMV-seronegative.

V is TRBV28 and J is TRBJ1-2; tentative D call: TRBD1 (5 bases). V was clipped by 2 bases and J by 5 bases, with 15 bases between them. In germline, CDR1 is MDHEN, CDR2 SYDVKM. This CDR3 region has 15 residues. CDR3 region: CASSLVGGVRYGYTF. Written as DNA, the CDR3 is TGTGCCAGCAGTTTAGTGGGGGGAGTAAGGTATGGCTACACCTTC.

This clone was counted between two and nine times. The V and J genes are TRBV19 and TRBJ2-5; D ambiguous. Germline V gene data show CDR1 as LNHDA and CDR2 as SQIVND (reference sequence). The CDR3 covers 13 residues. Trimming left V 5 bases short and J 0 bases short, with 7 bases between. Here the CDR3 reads CASSLDNQETQYF. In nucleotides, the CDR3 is TGTGCCAGTAGTCTCGACAACCAAGAGACCCAGTACTTC.

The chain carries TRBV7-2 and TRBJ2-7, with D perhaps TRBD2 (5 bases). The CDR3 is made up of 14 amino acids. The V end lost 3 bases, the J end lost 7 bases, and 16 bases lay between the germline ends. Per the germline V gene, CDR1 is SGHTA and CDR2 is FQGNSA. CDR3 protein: CASSFGEYVREQYF. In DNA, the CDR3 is TGTGCCAGCAGCTTCGGGGAGTACGTAAGGGAGCAGTACTTC.

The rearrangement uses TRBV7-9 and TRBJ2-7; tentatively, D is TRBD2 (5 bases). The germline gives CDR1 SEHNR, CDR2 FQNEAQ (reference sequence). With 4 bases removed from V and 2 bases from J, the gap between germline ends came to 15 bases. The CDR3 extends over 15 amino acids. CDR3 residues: CASSSFRRLPYEQYF. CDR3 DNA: TGTGCCAGCAGCTCCTTCAGGAGGTTACCCTACGAGCAGTACTTC.

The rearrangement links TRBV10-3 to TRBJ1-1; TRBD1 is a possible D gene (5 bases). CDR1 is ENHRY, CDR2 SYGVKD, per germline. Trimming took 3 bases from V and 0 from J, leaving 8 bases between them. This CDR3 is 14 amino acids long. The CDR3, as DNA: TGTGCCATCAGTGAAGGGGCAGTGAACACTGAAGCTTTCTTT. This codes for CAISEGAVNTEAFF.

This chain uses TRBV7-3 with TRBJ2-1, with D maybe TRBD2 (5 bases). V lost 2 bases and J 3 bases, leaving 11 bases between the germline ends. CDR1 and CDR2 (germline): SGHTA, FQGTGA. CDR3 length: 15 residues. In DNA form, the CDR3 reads TGTGCCAGCAGCTTACTAGCAGGCGGCTACAATGAGCAGTTCTTC. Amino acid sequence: CASSLLAGGYNEQFF.

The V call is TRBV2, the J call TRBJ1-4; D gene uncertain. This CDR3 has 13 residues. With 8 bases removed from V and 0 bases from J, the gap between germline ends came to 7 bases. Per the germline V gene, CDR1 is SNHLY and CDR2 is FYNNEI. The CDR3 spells CASGPPTNEKLFF. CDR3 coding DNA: TGTGCCAGCGGGCCGCCAACTAATGAAAAACTGTTTTTT.

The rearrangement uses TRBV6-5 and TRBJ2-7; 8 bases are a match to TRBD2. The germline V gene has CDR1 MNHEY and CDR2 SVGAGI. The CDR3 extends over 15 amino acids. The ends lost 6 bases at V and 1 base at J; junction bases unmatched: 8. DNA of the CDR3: TGTGCCAGCAGGCGTACTAGCGGTAGTTCCTACGAGCAGTACTTC. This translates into CASRRTSGSSYEQYF.

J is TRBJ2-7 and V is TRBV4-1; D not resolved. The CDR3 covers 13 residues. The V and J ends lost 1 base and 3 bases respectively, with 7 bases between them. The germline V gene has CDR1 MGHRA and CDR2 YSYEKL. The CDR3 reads CASSQVLGYEQYF. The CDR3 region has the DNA TGCGCCAGCAGCCAAGTTCTCGGCTACGAGCAGTACTTC.

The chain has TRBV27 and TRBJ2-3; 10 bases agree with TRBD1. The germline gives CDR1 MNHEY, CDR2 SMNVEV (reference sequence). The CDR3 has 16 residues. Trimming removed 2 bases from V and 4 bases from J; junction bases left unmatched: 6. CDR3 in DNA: TGTGCCAGCAGTTTACTGGGACAGGGGTTTTCAGATACGCAGTATTTT. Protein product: CASSLLGQGFSDTQYF.

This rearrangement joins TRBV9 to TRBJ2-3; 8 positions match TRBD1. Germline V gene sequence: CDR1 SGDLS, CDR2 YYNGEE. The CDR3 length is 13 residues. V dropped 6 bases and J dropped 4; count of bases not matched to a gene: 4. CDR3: CASTRTGSDTQYF. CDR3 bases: TGTGCCAGCACCAGGACAGGGTCAGATACGCAGTATTTT.

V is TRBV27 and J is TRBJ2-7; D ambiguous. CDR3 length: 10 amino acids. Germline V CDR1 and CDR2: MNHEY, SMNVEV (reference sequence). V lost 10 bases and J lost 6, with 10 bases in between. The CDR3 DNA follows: TGTGCCACCGGGTACGGCGAGCAGTACTTC. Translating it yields CATGYGEQYF.

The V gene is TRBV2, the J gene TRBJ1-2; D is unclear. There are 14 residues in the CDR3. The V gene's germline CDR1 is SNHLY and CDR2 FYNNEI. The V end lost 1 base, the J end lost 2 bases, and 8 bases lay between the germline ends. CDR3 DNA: TGTGCCAGCAGTGAAGTCAGTGGCAACTATGGCTACACCTTC. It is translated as CASSEVSGNYGYTF.

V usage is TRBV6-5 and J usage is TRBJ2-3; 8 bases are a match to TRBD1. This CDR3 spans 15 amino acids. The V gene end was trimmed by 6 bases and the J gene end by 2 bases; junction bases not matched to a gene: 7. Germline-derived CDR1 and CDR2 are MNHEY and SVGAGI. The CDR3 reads CASSGDRRYTDTQYF. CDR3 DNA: TGTGCCAGCAGCGGGGACAGGAGATACACAGATACGCAGTATTTT.

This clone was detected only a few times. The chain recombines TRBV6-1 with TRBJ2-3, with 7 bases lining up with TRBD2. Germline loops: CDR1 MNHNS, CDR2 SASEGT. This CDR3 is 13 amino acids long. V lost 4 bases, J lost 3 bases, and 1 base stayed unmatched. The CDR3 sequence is CASSAGGTDTQYF. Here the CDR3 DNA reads TGTGCCAGCAGTGCGGGGGGTACAGATACGCAGTATTTT.

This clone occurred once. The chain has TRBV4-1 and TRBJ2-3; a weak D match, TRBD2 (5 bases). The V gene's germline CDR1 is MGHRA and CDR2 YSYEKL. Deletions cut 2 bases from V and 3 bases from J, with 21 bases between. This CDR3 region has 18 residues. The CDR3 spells CASSQRHGLASRTDTQYF. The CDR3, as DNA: TGCGCCAGCAGCCAAAGACACGGATTAGCGAGCCGAACAGATACGCAGTATTTT.

In DNA, the CDR3 is TGTGCCAGCAGCTACCTCCAGGGAAATTCACCCCTCCACTTT. Translation gives CASSYLQGNSPLHF. This sequence joins TRBV6-5 and TRBJ1-6; D possibly corresponds to TRBD1 (5 bases). Germline CDR1 is MNHEY and CDR2 is SVGAGI. The CDR3 covers 14 residues. V gave up 6 bases and J gave up 7 bases, with 13 bases separating them.

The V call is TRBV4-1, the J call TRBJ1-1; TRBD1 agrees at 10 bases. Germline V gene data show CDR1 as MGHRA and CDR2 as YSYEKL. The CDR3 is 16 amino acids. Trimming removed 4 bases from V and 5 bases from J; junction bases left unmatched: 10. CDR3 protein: CASSLRLGTGVTEAFF. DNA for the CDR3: TGCGCCAGCAGCCTGAGATTAGGGACAGGGGTGACTGAAGCTTTCTTT.

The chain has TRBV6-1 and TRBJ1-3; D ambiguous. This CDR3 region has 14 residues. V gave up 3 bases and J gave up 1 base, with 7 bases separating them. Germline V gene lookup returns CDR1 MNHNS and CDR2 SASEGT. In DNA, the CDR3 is TGTGCCAGCAGTGATCGGGTGTCTGGAAACACCATATATTTT. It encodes CASSDRVSGNTIYF.

CDR3 in amino acids: CASSDRTDNYGYTF. The CDR3 bases are TGTGCCAGCAGCGACCGGACAGATAACTATGGCTACACCTTC. The genes are TRBV9 and TRBJ1-2; tentative D call: TRBD1 (6 bases). The CDR3 runs 14 residues. V lost 3 bases to trimming and J lost 1 base, with 10 bases between them. Germline-derived CDR1 and CDR2 are SGDLS and YYNGEE. Combining the CDR3 with reference TRBV9 and TRBJ1-2 gives the whole variable domain DSGVTQTPKHLITATGQRVTLRCSPRSGDLSVYWYQQSLDQGLQFLIQYYNGEERAKGNILERFSAQQFPDLHSELNLSSLELGDSALYFCASSDRTDNYGYTFGSGTRLTVV.

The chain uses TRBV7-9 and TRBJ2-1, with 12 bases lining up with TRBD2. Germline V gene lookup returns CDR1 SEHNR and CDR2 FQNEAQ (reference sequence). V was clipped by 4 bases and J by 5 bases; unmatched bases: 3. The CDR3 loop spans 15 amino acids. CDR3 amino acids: CASSSRLAGDNEQFF. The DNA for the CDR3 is TGTGCCAGCAGCTCAAGACTAGCGGGGGACAATGAGCAGTTCTTC.

The CDR3 DNA reads as TGCGCCAGCAGCTTGGATGGGACAGCCACCTCCTACGAGCAGTACTTC. It yields the protein CASSLDGTATSYEQYF. The chain uses TRBV5-1 and TRBJ2-7; 7 positions match TRBD1. This CDR3 has 16 residues. Germline trimming cut 0 bases from V and 0 bases from J; bases unmatched to any gene: 6. Germline V lookup: CDR1 SGHRS, CDR2 YFSETQ. Full variable domain (outside the CDR3, taken from reference TRBV5-1 and TRBJ2-7): KAGVTQTPRYLIKTRGQQVTLSCSPISGHRSVSWYQQTPGQGLQFLFEYFSETQRNKGNFPGRFSGRQFSNSRSEMNVSTLELGDSALYLCASSLDGTATSYEQYFGPGTRLTVT.

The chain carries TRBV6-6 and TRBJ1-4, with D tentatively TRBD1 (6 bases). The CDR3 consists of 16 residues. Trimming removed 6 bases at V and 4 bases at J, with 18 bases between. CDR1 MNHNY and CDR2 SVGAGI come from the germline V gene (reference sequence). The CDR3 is CASSYNNRAHNEKLFF. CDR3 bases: TGTGCCAGCAGCTATAACAACAGGGCACATAATGAAAAACTGTTTTTT.

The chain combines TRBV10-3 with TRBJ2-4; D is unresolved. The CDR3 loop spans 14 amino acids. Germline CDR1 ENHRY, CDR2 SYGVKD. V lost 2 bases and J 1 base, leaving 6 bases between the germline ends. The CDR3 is CAISEGRAKNIQYF. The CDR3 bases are TGTGCCATCAGTGAGGGCAGGGCCAAAAACATTCAGTACTTC.

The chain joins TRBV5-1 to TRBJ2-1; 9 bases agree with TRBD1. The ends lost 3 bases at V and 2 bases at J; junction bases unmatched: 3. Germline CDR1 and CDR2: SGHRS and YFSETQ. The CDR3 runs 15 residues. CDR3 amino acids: CASSYGQGPYNEQFF. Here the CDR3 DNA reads TGCGCCAGCAGCTACGGACAGGGGCCCTACAATGAGCAGTTCTTC.

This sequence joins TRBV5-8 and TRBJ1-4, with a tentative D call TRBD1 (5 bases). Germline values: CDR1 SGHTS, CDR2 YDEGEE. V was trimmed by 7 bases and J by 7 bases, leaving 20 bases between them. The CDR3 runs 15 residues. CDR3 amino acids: CASLAGGEEGEKLFF. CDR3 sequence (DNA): TGTGCCAGCCTGGCGGGGGGGGAGGAGGGTGAAAAACTGTTTTTT.

The CDR3, as DNA: TGTGCCAGTAGTACTAGCGGGGGACACACAGATACGCAGTATTTT. Amino acids: CASSTSGGHTDTQYF. The chain recombines TRBV19 with TRBJ2-3; 10 positions agree with TRBD2. With 4 bases clipped from V and 2 bases from J, the junction kept 3 bases outside the gene matches. Per the germline V gene, CDR1 is LNHDA and CDR2 is SQIVND (reference sequence). The length of the CDR3 is 15 residues.